The clone carrying this T cell receptor beta chain was seen at least ten times. The antigen is not known. These data are taken from a study of identical twins. Study results and caveats: Cross-sectional statistics underpinned the conclusions; the same donors were not followed. Twins shared beta out-of-frame sequences in excess, but this excess was weaker. While abundant cord blood beta clonotypes carried fewer insertions, memory repertoires showed no such pattern.

There are 20 residues in the CDR3. The germline V gene encodes CDR1 SGHRS and CDR2 YFSETQ. The junction had 22 bases not matched to a gene; V was cut back by 6 bases and J by 9 bases. TCRdb itself ran the 5' RACE reads through MiXCR, one entry per CDR3 protein. Seen here are over 550,000 distinct CDR3 sequences, about 7.6% observed once, and the top ten hold roughly 1.6%. A further study also used this sample, focusing on yellow fever vaccine responses in identical twins. This second study says: Twins reportedly showed a vaccine T cell response that seemed partly convergent and partly personalized.

Sequencing input: PBMCs. The origin of this receptor is a woman younger than 30 in good health. The chain recombines TRBV5-1 with TRBJ2-1; 15 bases line up with TRBD2. CDR3 loop: CASIRTRDSIPGLAGGEQFF. In DNA form, the CDR3 reads TGCGCCAGCATTCGAACCCGGGACAGCATCCCGGGACTAGCGGGGGGTGAGCAGTTCTTC.